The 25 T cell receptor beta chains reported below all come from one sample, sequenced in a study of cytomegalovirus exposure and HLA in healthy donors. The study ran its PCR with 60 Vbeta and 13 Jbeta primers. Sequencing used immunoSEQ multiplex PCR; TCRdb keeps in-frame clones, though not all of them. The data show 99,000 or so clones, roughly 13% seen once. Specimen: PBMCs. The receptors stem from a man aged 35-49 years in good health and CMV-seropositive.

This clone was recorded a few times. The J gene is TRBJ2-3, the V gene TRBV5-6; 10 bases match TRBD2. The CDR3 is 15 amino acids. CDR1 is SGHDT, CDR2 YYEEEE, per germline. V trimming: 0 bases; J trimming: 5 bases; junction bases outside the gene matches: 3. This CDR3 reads CASSLVGLAEDTQYF. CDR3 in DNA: TGTGCCAGCAGCTTGGTAGGACTAGCGGAAGATACGCAGTATTTT.

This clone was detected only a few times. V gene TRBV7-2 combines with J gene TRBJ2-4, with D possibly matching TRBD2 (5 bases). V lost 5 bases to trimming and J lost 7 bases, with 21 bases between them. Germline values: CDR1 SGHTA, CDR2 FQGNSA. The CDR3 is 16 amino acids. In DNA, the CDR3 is TGTGCCAGCAGCCGGGAATACCGAACATTAGGTAACATTCAGTACTTC. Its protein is CASSREYRTLGNIQYF.

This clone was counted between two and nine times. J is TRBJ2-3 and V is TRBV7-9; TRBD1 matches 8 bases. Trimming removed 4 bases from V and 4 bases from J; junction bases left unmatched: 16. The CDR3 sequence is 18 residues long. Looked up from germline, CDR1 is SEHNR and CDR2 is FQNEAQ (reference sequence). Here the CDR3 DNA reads TGTGCCAGCAGCTCCTACAGGGGCAGGGGGCTAATTGCAGATACGCAGTATTTT. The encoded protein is CASSSYRGRGLIADTQYF.

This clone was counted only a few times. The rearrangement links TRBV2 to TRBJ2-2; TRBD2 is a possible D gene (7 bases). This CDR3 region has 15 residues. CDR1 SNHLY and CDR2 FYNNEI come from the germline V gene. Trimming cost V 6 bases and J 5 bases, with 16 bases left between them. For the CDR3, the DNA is TGTGCCAGCAGCGGAGGGGGGGCCGGGACCGGGGAGCTGTTTTTT. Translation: CASSGGGAGTGELFF.

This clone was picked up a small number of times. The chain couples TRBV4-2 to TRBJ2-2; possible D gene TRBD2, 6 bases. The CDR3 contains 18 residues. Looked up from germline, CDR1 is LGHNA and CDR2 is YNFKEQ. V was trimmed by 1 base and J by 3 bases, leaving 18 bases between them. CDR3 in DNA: TGTGCCAGCAGCCAAGGGAGTTCGGCTAGCGCGTACACCGGGGAGCTGTTTTTT. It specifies CASSQGSSASAYTGELFF.

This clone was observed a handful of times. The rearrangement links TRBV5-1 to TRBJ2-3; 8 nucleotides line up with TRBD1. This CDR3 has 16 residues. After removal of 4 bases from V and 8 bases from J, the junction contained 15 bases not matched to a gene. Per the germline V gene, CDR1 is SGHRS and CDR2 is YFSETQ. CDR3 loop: CASSQADRDASVTQYF. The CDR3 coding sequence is TGCGCCAGCAGCCAAGCGGACAGGGACGCGTCAGTTACGCAGTATTTT.

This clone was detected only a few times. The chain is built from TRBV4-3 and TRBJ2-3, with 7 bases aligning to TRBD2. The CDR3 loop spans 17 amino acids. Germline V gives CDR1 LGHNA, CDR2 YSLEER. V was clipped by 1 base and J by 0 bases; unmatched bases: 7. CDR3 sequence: CASSQATLAASTDTQYF. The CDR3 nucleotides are TGCGCCAGCAGCCAAGCAACCCTAGCGGCTAGCACAGATACGCAGTATTTT.

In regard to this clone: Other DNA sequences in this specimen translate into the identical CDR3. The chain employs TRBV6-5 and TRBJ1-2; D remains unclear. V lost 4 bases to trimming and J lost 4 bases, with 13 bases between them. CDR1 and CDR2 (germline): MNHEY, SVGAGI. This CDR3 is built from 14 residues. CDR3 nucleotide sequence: TGTGCCAGCAGTTCCATCCCCACAGCCTATGGCTACACCTTC. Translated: CASSSIPTAYGYTF.

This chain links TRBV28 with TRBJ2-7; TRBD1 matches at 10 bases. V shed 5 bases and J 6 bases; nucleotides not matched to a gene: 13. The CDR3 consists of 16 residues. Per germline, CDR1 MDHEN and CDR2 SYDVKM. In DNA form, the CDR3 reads TGTGCCAGCAGTCCACCCGCGACAGGGGGCGGAAGCGAGCAGTACTTC. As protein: CASSPPATGGGSEQYF.

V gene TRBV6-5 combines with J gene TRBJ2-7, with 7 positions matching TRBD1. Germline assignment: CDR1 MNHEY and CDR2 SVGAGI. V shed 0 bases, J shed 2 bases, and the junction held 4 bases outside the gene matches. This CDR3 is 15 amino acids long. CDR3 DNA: TGTGCCAGCAGTTACTCGACAGGGTACCCCTACGAGCAGTACTTC. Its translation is CASSYSTGYPYEQYF.

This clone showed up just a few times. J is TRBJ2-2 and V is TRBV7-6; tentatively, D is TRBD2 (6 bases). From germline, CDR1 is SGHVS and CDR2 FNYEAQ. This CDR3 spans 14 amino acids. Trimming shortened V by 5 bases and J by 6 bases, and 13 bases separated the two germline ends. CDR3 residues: CASSLGTPPGELFF. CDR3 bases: TGTGCCAGCAGCCTCGGGACTCCGCCCGGGGAGCTGTTTTTT.

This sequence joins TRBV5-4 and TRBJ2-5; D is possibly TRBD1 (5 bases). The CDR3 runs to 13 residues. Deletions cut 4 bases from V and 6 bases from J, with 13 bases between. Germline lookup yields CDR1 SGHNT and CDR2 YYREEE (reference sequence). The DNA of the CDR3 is TGTGCCAGCAGCCCTCAGATGGGGCAGACCCAGTACTTC. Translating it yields CASSPQMGQTQYF.

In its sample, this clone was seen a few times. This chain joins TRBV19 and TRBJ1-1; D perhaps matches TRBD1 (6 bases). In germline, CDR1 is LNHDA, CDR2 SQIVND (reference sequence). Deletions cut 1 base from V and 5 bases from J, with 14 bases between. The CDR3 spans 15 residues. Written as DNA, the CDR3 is TGTGCCAGTAGTATAGGAGGCACAGGGTGGACTGAAGCTTTCTTT. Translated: CASSIGGTGWTEAFF.

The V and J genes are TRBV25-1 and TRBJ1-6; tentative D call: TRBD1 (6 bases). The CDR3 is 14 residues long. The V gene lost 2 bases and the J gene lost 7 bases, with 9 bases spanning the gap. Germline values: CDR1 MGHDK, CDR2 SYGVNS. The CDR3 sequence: CASSENRANSPLHF. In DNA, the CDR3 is TGTGCCAGCAGTGAAAACAGGGCAAATTCACCCCTCCACTTT.

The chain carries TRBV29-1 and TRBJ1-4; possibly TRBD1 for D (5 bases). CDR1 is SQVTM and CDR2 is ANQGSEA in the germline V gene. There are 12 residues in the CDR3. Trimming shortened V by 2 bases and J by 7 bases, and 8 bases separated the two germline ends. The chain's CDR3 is CSVEQGGEKLFF. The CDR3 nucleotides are TGCAGCGTTGAACAGGGAGGTGAAAAACTGTTTTTT.

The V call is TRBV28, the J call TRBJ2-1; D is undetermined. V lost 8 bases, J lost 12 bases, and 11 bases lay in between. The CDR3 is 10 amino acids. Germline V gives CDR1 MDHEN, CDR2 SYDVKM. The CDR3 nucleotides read TGTGCCAGCCGCGGTCATGGGCAGTTCTTC. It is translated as CASRGHGQFF.

The CDR3 sequence is CASSLLRTEYGYTF. The CDR3 nucleotides read TGTGCCAGCAGTTTACTCCGGACAGAGTATGGCTACACCTTC. The J gene is TRBJ1-2, the V gene TRBV28; tentative D call: TRBD1 (6 bases). Germline CDR1 MDHEN, CDR2 SYDVKM. The CDR3 has 14 amino acids. V dropped 2 bases and J dropped 5 bases, with 12 bases sitting between them.

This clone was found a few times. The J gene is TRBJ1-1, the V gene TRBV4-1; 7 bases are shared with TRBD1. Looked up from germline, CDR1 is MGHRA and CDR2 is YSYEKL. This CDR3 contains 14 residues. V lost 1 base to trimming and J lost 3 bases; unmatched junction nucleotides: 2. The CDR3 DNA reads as TGCGCCAGCAGCCAAGGCAGGGGGGACACTGAAGCTTTCTTT. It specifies CASSQGRGDTEAFF.

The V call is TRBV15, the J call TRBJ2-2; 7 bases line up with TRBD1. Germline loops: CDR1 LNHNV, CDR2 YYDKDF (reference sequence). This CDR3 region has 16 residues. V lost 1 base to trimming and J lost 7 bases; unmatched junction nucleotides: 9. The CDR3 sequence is CATSRGEGARGGELFF. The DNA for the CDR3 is TGTGCCACCAGCAGAGGAGAGGGGGCTAGAGGCGGGGAGCTGTTTTTT.

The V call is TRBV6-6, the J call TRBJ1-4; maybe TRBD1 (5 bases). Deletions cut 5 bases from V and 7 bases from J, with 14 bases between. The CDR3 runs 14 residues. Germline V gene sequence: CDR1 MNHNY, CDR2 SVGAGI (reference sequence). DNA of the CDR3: TGTGCCAGCAGTATCCCGCGGAGGGGTGAAAAACTGTTTTTT. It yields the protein CASSIPRRGEKLFF.

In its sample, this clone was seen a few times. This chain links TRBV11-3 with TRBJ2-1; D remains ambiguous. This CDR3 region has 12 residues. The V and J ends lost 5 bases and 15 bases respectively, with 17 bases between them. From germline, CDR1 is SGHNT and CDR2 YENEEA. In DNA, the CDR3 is TGTGCCAGCAGCCGAGTAGACACTCAGGTGTTCTTC. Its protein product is CASSRVDTQVFF. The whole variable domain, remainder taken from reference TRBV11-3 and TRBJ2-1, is EAGVVQSPRYKIIEKKQPVAFWCNPISGHNTLYWYLQNLGQGPELLIRYENEEAVDDSQLPKDRFSAERLKGVDSTLKIQPAELGDSAVYLCASSRVDTQVFFGPGTRLTVL.

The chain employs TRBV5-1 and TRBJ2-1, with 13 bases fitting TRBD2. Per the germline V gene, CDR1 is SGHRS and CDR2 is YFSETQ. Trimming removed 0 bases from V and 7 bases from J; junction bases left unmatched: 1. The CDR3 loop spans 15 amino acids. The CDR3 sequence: CASSLEGLAGNEQFF. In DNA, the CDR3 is TGCGCCAGCAGCTTGGAGGGACTAGCGGGAAATGAGCAGTTCTTC.

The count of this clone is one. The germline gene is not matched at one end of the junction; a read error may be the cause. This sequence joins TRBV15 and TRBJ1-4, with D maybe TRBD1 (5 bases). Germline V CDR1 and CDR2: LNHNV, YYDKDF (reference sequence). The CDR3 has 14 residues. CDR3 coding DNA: TGTGCCGCCAGCTTTAGGGCAGGGAATGAAAAACTGTTTTTT. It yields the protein CAASFRAGNEKLFF.

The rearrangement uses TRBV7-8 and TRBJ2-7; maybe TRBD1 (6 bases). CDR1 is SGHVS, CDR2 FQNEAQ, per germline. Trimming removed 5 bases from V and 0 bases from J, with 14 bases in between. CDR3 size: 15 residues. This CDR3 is CASSRTTGLSYEQYF. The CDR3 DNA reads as TGTGCCAGCAGCCGTACTACAGGGCTCTCCTACGAGCAGTACTTC.

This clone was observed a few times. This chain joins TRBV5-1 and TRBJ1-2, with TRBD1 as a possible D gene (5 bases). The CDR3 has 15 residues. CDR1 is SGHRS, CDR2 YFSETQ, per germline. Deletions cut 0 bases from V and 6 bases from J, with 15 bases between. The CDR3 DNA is TGCGCCAGCAGCTTGGGTCAAGGGGTTAAGGATGGCTACACCTTC. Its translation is CASSLGQGVKDGYTF.